This T cell receptor (beta chain) was documented in a study of CXCR3-negative and CXCR3-positive naive CD8 T cells. All TRB cDNA libraries came from 5' RACE performed with UMI labels. TCRdb reprocessed the 5' RACE reads, with one entry per CDR3 protein and no DNA. The table for this sample gives 40,000 to 45,000 distinct CDR3 sequences. Regarding the study as a whole: Greater hydrophobicity was found in TRB CDR3s of CXCR3-positive naive cells than of CXCR3-negative naive cells. The TRBV-TRBJ usage of naive CXCR3-negative and CXCR3-positive cells was similar, but that of memory cells differed. Much lower diversity was found in memory CD8+ cells, while both naive subsets had comparably high diversity.

CDR1 and CDR2 (germline): SGDLS, YYNGEE. The CDR3 runs 14 residues. On this clonotype: Its target is not known.

The source material was naive CXCR3- CD8+ T cells from blood. Subset here: CD45RO-CCR7+CD27+CD95- naive CD8+ T cells lacking CXCR3 (TNR3-). This chain connects TRBV9 to TRBJ2-6. This TCR was recovered from a human donor in good health. Some clones in this sample may be carry-over from other donors' samples. CDR3 sequence: CASSVGSGANVLTF.